The 8 T cell receptor beta chains below come from one sample, sequenced in a study of OX40 agonist ivuxolimab in advanced cancers. The protocol was immunoSEQ multiplex PCR, while the TCRdb copy is restricted to in-frame clones and leaves out a portion. Of roughly 44,000 clones listed, 86% are singletons. The source was CD4+ or CD8+ T cells sorted from blood, collected in a trial of the OX40 agonist ivuxolimab. The receptor source for this set is an adult with an advanced solid tumor such as melanoma, head and neck, liver or kidney cancer.

In regard to this clone: Likely a read error: the CDR3 ends without its conserved phenylalanine or tryptophan. DNA of the CDR3: TGTGCCAGCAGCTTAGGCGGGGATAATTCACCCCTCCACCTT. This sequence encodes CASSLGGDNSPLHL. The chain uses TRBV11-2 and TRBJ1-6, with D hard to call. The CDR3 has 14 residues. Deletions cut 1 base from V and 5 bases from J, with 6 bases between. Germline CDR1 is SGHAT and CDR2 is FQNNGV.

The gene calls are TRBV9 and TRBJ1-6, with D perhaps TRBD1 (6 bases). This CDR3 contains 14 residues. CDR1 SGDLS and CDR2 YYNGEE come from the germline V gene. Trimming removed 2 bases from V and 7 bases from J, with 10 bases in between. CDR3 DNA sequence: TGTGCCAGCAGCGTTGGACAGACGAATTCACCCCTCCACTTT. This sequence encodes CASSVGQTNSPLHF.

This chain joins TRBV5-6 and TRBJ1-1; 7 nucleotides match TRBD1. The trim removed 3 bases at V and 11 bases at J, leaving 19 bases unmatched. The CDR3 sequence is 16 residues long. Germline V gene lookup returns CDR1 SGHDT and CDR2 YYEEEE. The CDR3 protein is CASSWGSTAGGSTAFF. CDR3 nucleotide sequence: TGTGCCAGCAGCTGGGGCTCTACAGCAGGGGGGTCGACGGCTTTCTTT.

J is TRBJ1-5 and V is TRBV7-9; 8 bases agree with TRBD1. In germline, CDR1 is SEHNR, CDR2 FQNEAQ (reference sequence). Unmatched junction bases numbered 10, after V lost 2 bases and J lost 7 bases. The CDR3 length is 16 residues. The CDR3 DNA is TGTGCCAGCAGCTTAACCAGGGGGCAAGTGGAGCAGCCCCAGCATTTT. Its translation is CASSLTRGQVEQPQHF.

The V gene is TRBV4-1, the J gene TRBJ2-2; no clear D. Per the germline V gene, CDR1 is MGHRA and CDR2 is YSYEKL. The CDR3 length is 14 residues. Trimming stripped 1 base from V and 4 bases from J, with 7 bases between. The CDR3 DNA is TGCGCCAGCAGCCAAGGGCAGGCCACCGGGGAGCTGTTTTTT. It translates to CASSQGQATGELFF.

V is TRBV4-3 and J is TRBJ1-5; 7 bases match TRBD1. J was trimmed by 0 bases and V by 5 bases; bases with no gene match: 1. Germline V CDR1 and CDR2: LGHNA, YSLEER. CDR3 length equals 14 residues. This CDR3 reads CASSGTASNQPQHF. CDR3 DNA sequence: TGCGCCAGCAGCGGGACAGCTAGCAATCAGCCCCAGCATTTT.

J is TRBJ2-5 and V is TRBV11-2; 7 bases align to TRBD2. Germline trimming cut 3 bases from V and 7 bases from J; bases unmatched to any gene: 5. CDR1 and CDR2 from the germline V gene are SGHAT and FQNNGV. The CDR3 consists of 13 residues. The CDR3 here is CASSFGGGGTQYF. The CDR3 bases are TGTGCCAGCAGCTTTGGCGGGGGTGGGACCCAGTACTTC.

V gene TRBV19 combines with J gene TRBJ1-2; D ambiguous. CDR3 length: 10 amino acids. CDR1 and CDR2 from the germline V gene are LNHDA and SQIVND (reference sequence). V was cut by 4 bases and J by 8 bases, with 5 bases left in between. CDR3 DNA sequence: TGTGCCAGTAGTAATGGGGGCTACACCTTC. Amino acids: CASSNGGYTF.